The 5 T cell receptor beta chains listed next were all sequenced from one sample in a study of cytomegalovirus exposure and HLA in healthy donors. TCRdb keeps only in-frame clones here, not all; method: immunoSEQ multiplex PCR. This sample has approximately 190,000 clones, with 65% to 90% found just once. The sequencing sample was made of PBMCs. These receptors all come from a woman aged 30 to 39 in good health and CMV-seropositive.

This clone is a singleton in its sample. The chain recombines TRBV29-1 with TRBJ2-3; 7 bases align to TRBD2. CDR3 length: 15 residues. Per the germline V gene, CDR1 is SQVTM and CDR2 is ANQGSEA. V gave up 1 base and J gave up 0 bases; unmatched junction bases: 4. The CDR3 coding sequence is TGCAGCGTTGAAGGGCTAGCGGAGAGCACAGATACGCAGTATTTT. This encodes CSVEGLAESTDTQYF.

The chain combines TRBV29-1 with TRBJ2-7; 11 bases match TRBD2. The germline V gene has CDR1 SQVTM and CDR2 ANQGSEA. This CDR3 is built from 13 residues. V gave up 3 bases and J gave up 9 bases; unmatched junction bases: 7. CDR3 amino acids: CSVDLTSGSMQYF. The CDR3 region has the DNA TGCAGCGTTGATCTCACTAGCGGGAGTATGCAGTACTTC.

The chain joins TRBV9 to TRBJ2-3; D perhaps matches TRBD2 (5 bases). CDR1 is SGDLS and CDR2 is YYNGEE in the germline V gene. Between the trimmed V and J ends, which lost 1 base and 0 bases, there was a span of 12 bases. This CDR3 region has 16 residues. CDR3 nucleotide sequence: TGTGCCAGCAGCGTAAGTGGGAGCTCTAGCACAGATACGCAGTATTTT. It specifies CASSVSGSSSTDTQYF.

Here the CDR3 reads CASSLSPIHEQYF. CDR3 DNA: TGTGCCAGCAGTTTATCCCCTATCCACGAGCAGTACTTC. The V and J genes are TRBV27 and TRBJ2-7, with D uncertain. V gave up 0 bases and J gave up 5 bases, with 8 bases separating them. The germline V gene encodes CDR1 MNHEY and CDR2 SMNVEV (reference sequence). The CDR3 contains 13 residues.

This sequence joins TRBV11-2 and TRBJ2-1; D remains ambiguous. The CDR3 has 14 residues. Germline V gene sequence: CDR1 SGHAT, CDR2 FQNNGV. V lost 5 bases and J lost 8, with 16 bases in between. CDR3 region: CASSVTGFVYEQFF. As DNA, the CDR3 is TGTGCCAGCAGCGTTACCGGGTTCGTCTATGAGCAGTTCTTC.